This T cell receptor (beta chain) was recorded in a study of Ad26.COV2.S vaccination and SARS-CoV-2 variants. Produced via immunoSEQ multiplex PCR; TCRdb's table is partial and in-frame only. The sample has about 350,000 clones; around 83% are singletons. The ends were cut back, 4 bases at V and 0 bases at J, with 11 bases in the middle. This CDR3 region has 15 residues. Looked up from germline, CDR1 is MGHDK and CDR2 is SYGVNS. Treatment indicated: about 20 received Ad26.COV2.S at low or high dose, single or two shots; about five received placebo; per-sample allocation not given. After the first vaccine or placebo injection, samples were drawn on day 63.

Sequencing was performed on peripheral blood, taken in a trial of Ad26.COV2.S vaccine versus placebo. The chain joins TRBV25-1 to TRBJ2-3; D remains ambiguous. This TCR derives from a person between 18 and 65 years old who received the Ad26.COV2.S COVID-19 vaccine or a placebo. The CDR3 here is CASSGPLGSTDTQYF. CDR3 nucleotide sequence: TGTGCCAGCAGTGGCCCCTTAGGGAGCACAGATACGCAGTATTTT.